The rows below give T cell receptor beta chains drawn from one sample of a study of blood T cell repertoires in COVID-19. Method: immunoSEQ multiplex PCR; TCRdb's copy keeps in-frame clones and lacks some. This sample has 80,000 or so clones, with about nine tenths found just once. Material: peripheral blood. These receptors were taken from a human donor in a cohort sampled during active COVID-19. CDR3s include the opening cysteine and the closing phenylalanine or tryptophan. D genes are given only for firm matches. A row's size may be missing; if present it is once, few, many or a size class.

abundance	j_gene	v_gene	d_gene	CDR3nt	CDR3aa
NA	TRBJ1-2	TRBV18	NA	TGTGCCAGCTCAATTGGGGCAGGGGAATACTATGGCTACACCTTC	CASSIGAGEYYGYTF
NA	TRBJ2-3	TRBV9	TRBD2	TGTGCCAGCAGCGTAGGCACAGCGGGGGGTGGGAGGACGCAGTATTTT	CASSVGTAGGGRTQYF
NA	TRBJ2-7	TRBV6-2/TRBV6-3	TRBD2	TGTGCCAGCAGTTACCCACGGACTAGCGGGTCCTACGAGCAGTACTTC	CASSYPRTSGSYEQYF
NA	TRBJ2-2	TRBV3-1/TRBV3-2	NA	TGTGCCAGCAGCCAGGGCAGGGGAACCGGGGAGCTGTTTTTT	CASSQGRGTGELFF
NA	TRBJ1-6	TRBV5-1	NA	TGCGCCAGCAGGACAGATTATAATTCACCCCTCCACTTT	CASRTDYNSPLHF
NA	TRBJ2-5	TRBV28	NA	TGTGCCAGCGGGGGGTCACAAGAGACCCAGTACTTC	CASGGSQETQYF
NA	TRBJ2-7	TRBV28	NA	TGTGCCAGCAGTTTAATGGGGAGTGTCTCCTACGAGCAGTACTTC	CASSLMGSVSYEQYF
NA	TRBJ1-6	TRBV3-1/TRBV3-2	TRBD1	TGTGCCAGCAGCGCCGGGACAGGGGTAAGATCACCCCTCCACTTT	CASSAGTGVRSPLHF
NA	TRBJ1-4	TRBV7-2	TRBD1	TGTGCCAGCAGCTCCGGACAGGGCTGGGCGGGTGGAGAAAAACTGTTTTTT	CASSSGQGWAGGEKLFF
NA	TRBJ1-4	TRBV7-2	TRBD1	TGTGCCAGCAGCTTAACAGGGGGAGGAAATGAAAAACTGTTTTTT	CASSLTGGGNEKLFF
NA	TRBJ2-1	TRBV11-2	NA	TGTGCCAGCAGCTTAGAACGGGTCAATGAGCAGTTCTTC	CASSLERVNEQFF
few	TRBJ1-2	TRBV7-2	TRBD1	TGTGCCAGCAGCTCCGTCCGGGACAGAGGCTACACCTTC	CASSSVRDRGYTF
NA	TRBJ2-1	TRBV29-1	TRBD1	TGCAGCGTTGCGGTGCAGGGGGCTTCCAATGAGCAGTTCTTC	CSVAVQGASNEQFF
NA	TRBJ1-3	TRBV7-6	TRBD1	TGTGCCAGCAGCTCTCGTCCCGGGACAGGTCCTGGAAACACCATATATTTT	CASSSRPGTGPGNTIYF
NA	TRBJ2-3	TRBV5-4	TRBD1	TGTGCCAGCAGCCCAGGACAGGGGACAGATACGCAGTATTTT	CASSPGQGTDTQYF
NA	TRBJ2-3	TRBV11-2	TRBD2	TGTGCCAGCAGCCCTGGGCGGGGGGGCACAGATACGCAGTATTTT	CASSPGRGGTDTQYF
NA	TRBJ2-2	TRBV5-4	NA	TGTGCCAGCATGAGGGCAGTAAACACCGGGGAGCTGTTTTTT	CASMRAVNTGELFF
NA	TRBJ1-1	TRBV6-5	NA	TGTGCCAGCAGTCTAGGTGGGGCCGGGACTGAAGCTTTCTTT	CASSLGGAGTEAFF
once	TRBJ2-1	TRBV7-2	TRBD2	TGTGCCAGCAGCGCTTGGGACCTAGCGGGAGGGGGTAATGAGCAGTTCTTC	CASSAWDLAGGGNEQFF
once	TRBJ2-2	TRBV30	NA	TGTGCCTGGAGTGCTATCACCGGGGAGCTGTTTTTT	CAWSAITGELFF
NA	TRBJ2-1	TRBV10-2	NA	TGCGCCAGCAGACCCACTAGCTACAATGAGCAGTTCTTC	CASRPTSYNEQFF